These 3 T cell receptor beta chains originate from one sample sequenced in a study of blood T cell repertoires in COVID-19. Using immunoSEQ multiplex PCR, the repertoire was profiled, and TCRdb retains in-frame clones only, with some absent. The sample has fewer than 250,000 clones, less than 90% seen once. What was sequenced was peripheral blood. The receptors were gathered from a woman in her sixties or seventies with active or convalescent COVID-19.

V is TRBV30 and J is TRBJ1-5, with 9 bases identical to TRBD1. Germline-derived CDR1 and CDR2 are GTSNPN and SVGIG (reference sequence). Germline trimming cut 4 bases from V and 7 bases from J; bases unmatched to any gene: 5. CDR3 length: 13 residues. CDR3 loop: CAWTRGQGQPQHF. CDR3 in DNA: TGTGCCTGGACAAGAGGACAGGGGCAGCCCCAGCATTTT.

The chain combines TRBV7-6 with TRBJ2-6; D unresolved. CDR3 length equals 16 residues. CDR1 is SGHVS and CDR2 is FNYEAQ in the germline V gene. The V end lost 2 bases, the J end lost 4 bases, and 12 bases lay between the germline ends. The CDR3, as DNA: TGTGCCAGCAGCTTAAATCCCGGGTCCGGGGCCAACGTCCTGACTTTC. This sequence encodes CASSLNPGSGANVLTF.

The chain joins TRBV19 to TRBJ1-5; D might be TRBD1 (6 bases). The length of the CDR3 is 15 residues. V lost 4 bases to trimming and J lost 4 bases, with 14 bases between them. Germline CDR1 LNHDA, CDR2 SQIVND (reference sequence). CDR3 sequence (DNA): TGTGCCAGTAGTACGACCGGGACACCTAATCAGCCCCAGCATTTT. Translation gives CASSTTGTPNQPQHF.